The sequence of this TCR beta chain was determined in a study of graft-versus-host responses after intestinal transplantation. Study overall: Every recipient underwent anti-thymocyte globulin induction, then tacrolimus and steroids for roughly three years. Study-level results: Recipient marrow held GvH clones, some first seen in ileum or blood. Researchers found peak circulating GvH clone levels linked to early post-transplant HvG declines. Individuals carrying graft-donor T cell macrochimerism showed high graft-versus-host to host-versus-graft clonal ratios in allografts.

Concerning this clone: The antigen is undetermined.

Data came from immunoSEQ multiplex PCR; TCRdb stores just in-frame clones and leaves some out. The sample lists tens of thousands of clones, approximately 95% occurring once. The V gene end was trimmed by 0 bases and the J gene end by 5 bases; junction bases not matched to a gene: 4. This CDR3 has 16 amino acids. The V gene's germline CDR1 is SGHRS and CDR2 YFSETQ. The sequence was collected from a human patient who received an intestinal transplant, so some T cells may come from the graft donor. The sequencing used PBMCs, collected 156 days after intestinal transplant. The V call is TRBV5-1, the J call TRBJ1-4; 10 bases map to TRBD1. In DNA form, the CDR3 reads TGCGCCAGCAGCTTGGACCGGGACAGGGGAAATGAAAAACTGTTTTTT. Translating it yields CASSLDRDRGNEKLFF.